This TCR beta chain was sequenced in a study of T cell responses to AZD1222 COVID-19 vaccine. Sequencing was performed with immunoSEQ multiplex PCR; in TCRdb, only in-frame clones are kept and a portion is missing. The table has 150,000 to 200,000 clones, more than 75% seen once. Germline lookup yields CDR1 SGHRS and CDR2 YFSETQ. The length of the CDR3 is 14 residues. V was pared by 0 bases and J by 3 bases, with 9 bases between. Sequencing was performed on peripheral blood, taken on day 0 of MenACWY control vaccination. This clonotype originated in an adult in good health. The chain carries TRBV5-1 and TRBJ1-2; D might be TRBD1 (5 bases). As DNA, the CDR3 is TGCGCCAGCAGCTTGGATGGAGGGGACTATGGCTACACCTTC. Translated: CASSLDGGDYGYTF.